The clone carrying this T cell receptor (beta chain) has only one observation. Its specificity is unknown. V lost 2 bases and J 8 bases, leaving 13 bases between the germline ends. This CDR3 has 13 residues. Germline assignment: CDR1 SGHNT and CDR2 YYREEE (reference sequence). TCRs were sequenced from three patients responding to pembrolizumab. This entry belongs to a study of PD-1 blockade in mismatch repair-deficient tumors. Study summary: Patients had 12 to 13 mismatch repair-deficient cancer types and were previously treated and progressing. Overall study results and limits: Tumor-resident clones, often undetectable pretreatment in blood, expanded then contracted after pembrolizumab.

Generated by immunoSEQ multiplex PCR, the TCRdb table keeps only in-frame clones and is missing some. The sample has around 68,000 clones, 78% seen once. The starting material was peripheral blood, obtained 2 weeks after starting pembrolizumab. The clonotype was recovered from an adult with mismatch repair-deficient cancer. The gene calls are TRBV5-4 and TRBJ1-1, with D uncertain. The CDR3 spells CASSLAASAEAFF. CDR3 nucleotides: TGTGCCAGCAGCTTAGCGGCGTCAGCCGAAGCTTTCTTT.